A selection of T cell receptor beta chains follows, all from one sample in a study of cytomegalovirus exposure and HLA in healthy donors. Sequenced by immunoSEQ multiplex PCR; TCRdb stores in-frame clones only, minus some. In the table there are approximately 140,000 clones, more than 85% of which are singletons. The sample consisted of PBMCs. The receptors here all came from a man aged 18 to 30 in good health and CMV-seropositive. Each CDR3 is given with its conserved first and last residue. Fields, in order: V gene, J gene, CDR3 protein.

V: TRBV5-6
J: TRBJ1-3
CDR3: CASSLYSNTIYF

V: TRBV25-1
J: TRBJ2-4
CDR3: CASSAFSQGHQNIQYF

V: TRBV5-1
J: TRBJ2-2
CDR3: CASSFLPSPTGELFF

V: TRBV14
J: TRBJ2-2
CDR3: CASKGGQSRDTGELFF

V: TRBV2
J: TRBJ2-5
CDR3: CASRDRTGQETQYF

V: TRBV30
J: TRBJ2-7
CDR3: CACRTRDRAYYEQYF

V: TRBV18
J: TRBJ2-3
CDR3: CASRQGLTDTQYF

V: TRBV6-5
J: TRBJ1-5
CDR3: CASSLDRYQPQHF

V: TRBV6-5
J: TRBJ2-7
CDR3: CASSRRRGGGYEQYF

V: TRBV5-1
J: TRBJ2-1
CDR3: CASSQGAIPGRFINEQFF

V: TRBV5-1
J: TRBJ1-1
CDR3: CASSPREALNTEAFF

V: TRBV2
J: TRBJ1-2
CDR3: CASSGLWDRGALRYGYTF

V: TRBV28
J: TRBJ2-7
CDR3: CASSFGGTYEQYF

V: TRBV15
J: TRBJ1-4
CDR3: CATSRDNGITNEKLFF

V: TRBV19
J: TRBJ2-7
CDR3: CASRAREHYEQYF

V: TRBV7-6
J: TRBJ2-7
CDR3: CASSLNGGLAYEQYF

V: TRBV5-1
J: TRBJ1-3
CDR3: CASSLGADYSGNTIYF

V: TRBV7-2
J: TRBJ2-2
CDR3: CASSERPGRSTGELFF

V: TRBV7-8
J: TRBJ1-4
CDR3: CASRGQGATNEKLFF

V: TRBV5-1
J: TRBJ2-1
CDR3: CASSLAGQSDNEQFF

V: TRBV6-5
J: TRBJ2-4
CDR3: CASSSLGTNPYF

V: TRBV7-2
J: TRBJ2-1
CDR3: CASSSPGGSGSGDEQFF

V: TRBV5-1
J: TRBJ1-1
CDR3: CASSPEGMGQGAWAFF

V: TRBV6-6
J: TRBJ1-1
CDR3: CASSLALANTEAFF

V: TRBV5-1
J: TRBJ1-2
CDR3: CASSPGTGINYGYTF

V: TRBV30
J: TRBJ2-1
CDR3: CAWGTGGSEQFF

V: TRBV6-5
J: TRBJ1-2
CDR3: CASSYSGSHYGYTF

V: TRBV18
J: TRBJ1-1
CDR3: CASSSGGDTEAFF

V: TRBV30
J: TRBJ1-5
CDR3: CAWSRDTNQPQHF

V: TRBV10-2
J: TRBJ2-1
CDR3: CASTRDGTGLYNEQFF

V: TRBV11-2
J: TRBJ1-6
CDR3: CASSFFLSRSYNSPLHF

V: TRBV18
J: TRBJ1-3
CDR3: CASSFNPPGDSGNTIYF

V: TRBV6-5
J: TRBJ2-1
CDR3: CASSYRGEYNEQFF

V: TRBV4-1
J: TRBJ2-7
CDR3: CASSPGQGPAYEQYF

V: TRBV19
J: TRBJ1-5
CDR3: CATSLVDGSQPQHF

V: TRBV5-1
J: TRBJ1-1
CDR3: CASSFPPGDMNTEAFF

V: TRBV2
J: TRBJ2-1
CDR3: CASRPIAGAYNEQFF

V: TRBV30
J: TRBJ1-1
CDR3: CAWLQGSPEAFF

V: TRBV5-1
J: TRBJ2-3
CDR3: CASSLGQSTDTQYF

V: TRBV10-3
J: TRBJ1-2
CDR3: CAISGVDRGYTF

V: TRBV7-9
J: TRBJ2-7
CDR3: CASSFFWSPYEQYF

V: TRBV19
J: TRBJ2-1
CDR3: CASSIAGLWNEQFF

V: TRBV7-2
J: TRBJ2-1
CDR3: CASSLGGTVSLGEQFF

V: TRBV7-3
J: TRBJ1-1
CDR3: CASSLTDTQKAFF

V: TRBV7-6
J: TRBJ2-5
CDR3: CASSLSLQETQYF

V: TRBV5-4
J: TRBJ2-5
CDR3: CASSFIKRGLETQYF

V: TRBV19
J: TRBJ2-1
CDR3: CASSIDRLTYNEQFF

V: TRBV9
J: TRBJ2-3
CDR3: CASSVQASTDTQYF

V: TRBV7-6
J: TRBJ2-5
CDR3: CASSLGSDSETQYF

V: TRBV7-3
J: TRBJ2-7
CDR3: CASSLGAGVRGEQYF

V: TRBV20-1
J: TRBJ2-7
CDR3: CSGFRAYEQYF

V: TRBV10-1
J: TRBJ2-7
CDR3: CASSDNLYEQYF

V: TRBV5-1
J: TRBJ2-6
CDR3: CASAESSGANVLTF

V: TRBV19
J: TRBJ1-1
CDR3: CASRRQENTEAFF